This passage covers 15 T cell receptor beta chains from one sample sequenced in a study of graft-versus-host responses after intestinal transplantation. Their cognate antigens are unknown. Some clones are missing from TCRdb's copy, which holds only in-frame ones; the method was immunoSEQ multiplex PCR. The table lists about 86,000 clones, about four fifths of them singletons. The sequenced sample was unstimulated CD8+ T cells sorted from spleen or lymph node cells, obtained before intestinal transplant. The receptors stem from a human donor who received an intestinal transplant.

The J gene is TRBJ2-2, the V gene TRBV13, with 8 bases matching TRBD2. V lost 3 bases and J lost 1; bases outside the gene matches: 10. Germline V CDR1 and CDR2: PRHDT, FYEKMQ (reference sequence). This CDR3 region has 18 residues. This CDR3 is CASSFGAGVPQNTGELFF. DNA for the CDR3: TGTGCCAGCAGCTTCGGAGCGGGAGTACCTCAGAACACCGGGGAGCTGTTTTTT.

CDR3 in DNA: TGTGCCAGCAGTGAAGACGCCCCCGGGGATCTAAGTAACTATGGCTACACCTTC. Protein product: CASSEDAPGDLSNYGYTF. The J gene is TRBJ1-2, the V gene TRBV6-1; D unclear. The V end was cut by 1 base, the J end by 1 base, with 19 bases between. The CDR3 is 18 amino acids. Per germline, CDR1 MNHNS and CDR2 SASEGT.

In this sample, this clone turned up once. This chain uses TRBV11-3 with TRBJ2-5; D is ambiguous. V was pared by 2 bases and J by 4 bases, with 8 bases between. Per the germline V gene, CDR1 is SGHNT and CDR2 is YENEEA. The CDR3 length is 13 residues. The CDR3 loop reads CASSLWPGETQYF. Here the CDR3 DNA reads TGTGCCAGCAGCTTATGGCCGGGAGAGACCCAGTACTTC.

The rearrangement uses TRBV2 and TRBJ2-7; TRBD1 is a possible D gene (6 bases). Germline CDR1 reads SNHLY; CDR2 reads FYNNEI. This CDR3 is built from 15 residues. Trimming removed 5 bases from V and 5 bases from J, with 19 bases in between. The CDR3 loop reads CASSTDRGGRDEQYF. DNA for the CDR3: TGTGCCAGCAGTACCGACAGAGGGGGAAGAGACGAGCAGTACTTC.

The chain has TRBV6-5 and TRBJ2-1; TRBD2 agrees at 11 bases. Losses at the gene ends were 4 bases for V and 10 bases for J; bases not matched to a gene: 3. This CDR3 region has 13 residues. The germline V gene encodes CDR1 MNHEY and CDR2 SVGAGI. The CDR3 here is CASSSGLAVEQFF. The CDR3 DNA reads as TGTGCCAGCAGTTCGGGACTAGCGGTCGAGCAGTTCTTC.

DNA of the CDR3: TGCGCCAGCAGCTTGGATATCGATGGGACAGCGAGCAATCAGCCCCAGCATTTT. It translates to CASSLDIDGTASNQPQHF. This chain uses TRBV5-1 with TRBJ1-5; 7 nucleotides match TRBD1. The CDR3 length is 18 residues. Germline CDR1 and CDR2: SGHRS and YFSETQ. J lost 1 base, V lost 0 bases, and 10 bases had no gene match. Full variable domain (missing parts from reference TRBV5-1 and TRBJ1-5): KAGVTQTPRYLIKTRGQQVTLSCSPISGHRSVSWYQQTPGQGLQFLFEYFSETQRNKGNFPGRFSGRQFSNSRSEMNVSTLELGDSALYLCASSLDIDGTASNQPQHFGDGTRLSIL.

The V and J genes are TRBV9 and TRBJ2-3, with 7 positions matching TRBD1. Per germline, CDR1 SGDLS and CDR2 YYNGEE. This CDR3 is 16 amino acids long. Losses at the gene ends were 0 bases for V and 5 bases for J; bases not matched to a gene: 9. The CDR3 region is CASSVDPLGGVDTQYF. CDR3 sequence (DNA): TGTGCCAGCAGCGTAGACCCCCTAGGGGGCGTAGATACGCAGTATTTT.

This chain connects TRBV2 to TRBJ2-1; D is tentatively TRBD1 or TRBD2 (5 bases each). Germline loops: CDR1 SNHLY, CDR2 FYNNEI. The V end was cut by 10 bases, the J end by 5 bases, with 15 bases between. This CDR3 comprises 13 residues. The CDR3, as DNA: TGTGCCACTACCGGGACCGAGAACAATGAGCAGTTCTTC. This encodes CATTGTENNEQFF.

This chain joins TRBV28 and TRBJ1-5, with D uncertain. Germline CDR1 reads MDHEN; CDR2 reads SYDVKM. Trimming pared 3 bases from V and 4 bases from J, leaving 10 bases between. CDR3 length: 14 amino acids. The CDR3 loop reads CASSFWGGNQPQHF. DNA for the CDR3: TGTGCCAGCAGTTTTTGGGGTGGAAATCAGCCCCAGCATTTT.

The chain has TRBV7-9 and TRBJ2-2; 10 bases line up with TRBD2. Trimming at V came to 5 bases and at J to 2 bases, leaving 5 bases not matched to a gene. The CDR3 is 16 amino acids. Germline values: CDR1 SEHNR, CDR2 FQNEAQ (reference sequence). CDR3 coding DNA: TGTGCCAGCAGCCTCCAACTAGCGGGAAACACCGGGGAGCTGTTTTTT. Translation: CASSLQLAGNTGELFF.

The chain recombines TRBV30 with TRBJ2-1; TRBD2 matches 10 bases. Germline CDR1 GTSNPN, CDR2 SVGIG (reference sequence). V shed 4 bases and J 7 bases; nucleotides not matched to a gene: 7. The CDR3 covers 14 residues. The CDR3 nucleotides read TGTGCCTGGAACCTAGCGGGAGTTTCGAATGAGCAGTTCTTC. Residues: CAWNLAGVSNEQFF. Looking up the rest from reference TRBV30 and TRBJ2-1 gives the full variable domain: SQTIHQWPATLVQPVGSPLSLECTVEGTSNPNLYWYRQAAGRGLQLLFYSVGIGQISSEVPQNLSASRPQDRQFILSSKKLLLSDSGFYLCAWNLAGVSNEQFFGPGTRLTVL.

The chain joins TRBV10-3 to TRBJ2-5; 12 nucleotides match TRBD2. This CDR3 is built from 17 residues. CDR1 ENHRY and CDR2 SYGVKD come from the germline V gene. The trim removed 10 bases at V and 2 bases at J, leaving 14 bases unmatched. CDR3 DNA sequence: TGTGCCAGCGGACTAGCGGGGACTCACGGGGTACAAGAGACCCAGTACTTC. This gives the protein CASGLAGTHGVQETQYF.

The rearrangement links TRBV5-4 to TRBJ2-5; 13 bases match TRBD2. The ends lost 0 bases at V and 9 bases at J; junction bases unmatched: 11. From germline, CDR1 is SGHNT and CDR2 YYREEE (reference sequence). This CDR3 is 17 amino acids long. CDR3 coding DNA: TGTGCCAGCAGCTTGGAGACTAGCGGGGGGCGCGGAAATGCCCAGTACTTC. This codes for CASSLETSGGRGNAQYF.

The CDR3 nucleotides read TGTGCCAGCAGCGCCGGGACTCTTAATGAGCAGTTCTTC. Protein: CASSAGTLNEQFF. The chain carries TRBV13 and TRBJ2-1; maybe TRBD2 (6 bases). Germline assignment: CDR1 PRHDT and CDR2 FYEKMQ (reference sequence). The V end lost 5 bases, the J end lost 7 bases, and 12 bases lay between the germline ends. The CDR3 covers 13 residues.

This clone appeared a few times. This chain connects TRBV5-6 to TRBJ2-1; D is perhaps TRBD1 or TRBD2 (7 bases each). The CDR3 has 13 residues. Trimming cost V 4 bases and J 13 bases, with 18 bases left between them. Germline V gene sequence: CDR1 SGHDT, CDR2 YYEEEE. The CDR3 protein is CASSPAGGAGQFF. The CDR3 DNA is TGTGCCAGCAGCCCCGCAGGGGGGGCCGGTCAGTTCTTC.